Listed below are T cell receptor beta chains from one sample, sequenced in a study of cytomegalovirus exposure and HLA in healthy donors. Assay: immunoSEQ multiplex PCR; the TCRdb copy retains only in-frame clones and omits some. The sample data list about 170,000 clones. The sequenced sample consisted of PBMCs. The receptor source for this set is a woman between 18 and 29 years old in good health and CMV-seropositive. CDR3s include the opening cysteine and the closing phenylalanine or tryptophan. D genes are given only for firm matches.

V gene	D gene	J gene	CDR3 DNA	CDR3 protein
TRBV6-1	.	TRBJ2-3	TGTGCCAGCAGTGAAGGACTCCGCCTTACAGATACGCAGTATTTT	CASSEGLRLTDTQYF
TRBV15	TRBD1	TRBJ1-1	TGTGCCACCAGCGGACAGACAGGGGGCACTGAAGCTTTCTTT	CATSGQTGGTEAFF
TRBV5-1	.	TRBJ2-1	TGCGCCAGCAGCTTGAGTCGGGTTAACAATGAGCAGTTCTTC	CASSLSRVNNEQFF
TRBV2	TRBD2	TRBJ2-1	TGTGCCAGCGGGGGGGGTAGCGGGAGACGGAGTGAGCAGTTCTTC	CASGGGSGRRSEQFF
TRBV4-1	TRBD2	TRBJ2-7	TGCGCCAGCAGCCAAGGTCTACTAGCGGGAGCGAGTTACGAGCAGTACTTC	CASSQGLLAGASYEQYF
TRBV18	TRBD1	TRBJ1-2	TGTGCCAGCTCAACAGGGGGGGCTAACTATGGCTACACCTTC	CASSTGGANYGYTF
TRBV15	.	TRBJ1-1	TGTGCCACCAGACAGGGTAGTGGCACTGAAGCTTTCTTT	CATRQGSGTEAFF
TRBV2	.	TRBJ1-5	TGTGCCAGCAGTCCAGGACAGTTCGGCAATCAGCCCCAGCATTTT	CASSPGQFGNQPQHF
TRBV2	TRBD1	TRBJ1-2	TGTGCCAGCAGGGGGGACAGGGGGCCCTACTATGGCTACACCTTC	CASRGDRGPYYGYTF
TRBV7-2	.	TRBJ2-7	TGTGCCAGCAGCGATCGACCCCGCGGGCTCACAGGGAATTACGAGCAGTACTTC	CASSDRPRGLTGNYEQYF
TRBV19	TRBD1	TRBJ1-3	TGTGCCAGTCTGAAGACAGGGACAGGAAACACCATATATTTT	CASLKTGTGNTIYF
TRBV5-4	TRBD1	TRBJ1-2	TGTGCCAGCAGCTTTAGGACAGGGGCCACCTATGGCTACACCTTC	CASSFRTGATYGYTF
TRBV25-1	.	TRBJ1-3	TGTGCCAGCAGAGACAGCCTCTCTGGAAACACCATATATTTT	CASRDSLSGNTIYF
TRBV14	TRBD2	TRBJ2-5	TGTGCCAGCAGGCCTAGCGGGAGTGGAGAGACCCAGTACTTC	CASRPSGSGETQYF
TRBV10-1	TRBD1	TRBJ2-1	TGCGCCAGCACCAAGGGACAGGGTCAATACAATGAGCAGTTCTTC	CASTKGQGQYNEQFF
TRBV19	TRBD2	TRBJ2-1	TGTGCCAGTAGTATTGCCGGGACTAGCGGATCTGAGCAGTTCTTC	CASSIAGTSGSEQFF
TRBV7-2	.	TRBJ2-7	TGTGCCAGCAGCCCCTCGAGGTACGAGCAGTACTTC	CASSPSRYEQYF
TRBV4-2	.	TRBJ2-2	TGTGCCAGCAGCCAATTATCCGGGGAGCTGTTTTTT	CASSQLSGELFF
TRBV4-2	TRBD2	TRBJ2-1	TGTGCCAGCAGCCATCCGGGAGGGAACAATGAGCAGTTCTTC	CASSHPGGNNEQFF
TRBV19	.	TRBJ2-7	TGTGCCAGTAGTATGTCAGGGTTCACCTACGAGCAGTACTTC	CASSMSGFTYEQYF
TRBV19	.	TRBJ2-7	TGTGCCAGTAGTATCCTGAGCGGGTCTCCACCCTACGAGCAGTACTTC	CASSILSGSPPYEQYF
TRBV7-9	TRBD1	TRBJ1-4	TGTGCCAGCACCCTAGGGCCGCTCGGTATGGGACAGGCTAATGAAAAACTGTTTTTT	CASTLGPLGMGQANEKLFF
TRBV5-1	.	TRBJ2-5	TGCGCCAGCAGCTTTCAGGCACAAGAGACCCAGTACTTC	CASSFQAQETQYF
TRBV4-1	TRBD1	TRBJ1-1	TGCGCCTCCCGGGACAGGGGTCTCACTGAAGCTTTCTTT	CASRDRGLTEAFF
TRBV30	.	TRBJ2-5	TGTGCCTGGAGGGGGCCTAGCGCATTATCGGAGACCCAGTACTTC	CAWRGPSALSETQYF
TRBV7-2	.	TRBJ1-4	TGTGCCAGCAGCTCACGAGGGAATGAAAAACTGTTTTTT	CASSSRGNEKLFF
TRBV6-1	TRBD1	TRBJ1-2	TGTGCCAGCCGGGACAGGGAAAACTATGGCTACACCTTC	CASRDRENYGYTF